This T cell receptor beta chain was recovered during a study of T-cell memory formation after mild COVID-19 (dated by TCRdb to the early 2020s). Study-wide context: TCR sequence clusters from the two donors were largely donor specific. In two donors, T-cell clones that expanded and contracted after mild COVID-19 were tracked by sequencing TCRalpha and TCRbeta repertoires over time. Two young, previously healthy adult volunteers made up the cohort, one male and one female.

Ficoll-Paque density gradient centrifugation was the method used to isolate PBMCs. This clonotype is characterized as medium-sized (0.01 to 0.1%). There is no known antigen for this receptor. Qualities for individual bases were not recorded, and no much larger clone is one base off. Data came from an Illumina NovaSeq 6000. TCRalpha and TCRbeta cDNA libraries were constructed by 5'RACE with constant-segment primers, with sample barcodes and unique molecular identifiers being introduced. RNA was extracted from every sample with Trizol reagent. Libraries were amplified in two PCR steps, with a second sample barcode and Illumina TruSeq adapters added in the second step. Sequencing of the libraries was done on an Illumina NovaSeq, producing 2 x 150 bp paired-end reads. For the original study's pipeline: Demultiplexing of reads and collapsing into UMI-guided consensus sequences were performed with migec v1.2.7. With mixcr v2.1.11, UMI consensuses were aligned to TRA and TRB V and J templates and assembled into clonotypes. Expanded or contracted clonotypes were those called significant by both edgeR and NoisET, with noise models trained on biological replicates. For edgeR calls, the thresholds were a false discovery rate-adjusted p below 0.01 and a log2 fold-change of 1. As an exploratory analysis of dynamics, max-normalized trajectories of the 1000 most abundant clonotypes were examined by PCA with hierarchical clustering. Separately sequenced CD4+ and CD8+ repertoires were used to assign a CD4 or CD8 phenotype to each responding clone. TCRdb reworked the public reads: Q25 trimming with fastp, MiXCR clone assembly, productive beta chains retained. Identical CDR3 protein sequences are pooled into one entry, listed with their most common genes and DNA. TCRdb's processing, not the study's, gives the V and J calls here. Across this sample there are approximately 7,400 distinct CDR3 sequences, with approximately 31% seen only once. The biggest ten clones account for 55% of the sample.

Broader findings and caveats from the paper: The study covered only a couple of mild cases, and larger cohorts including severe cases with pre-infection samples were considered necessary. Balanced CD4/CD8 phenotypes were observed for clones contracting from day 15 to 85, whereas a bias towards CD4+ was observed for a second wave of clones expanding from day 15 to 37. Contracting CD4+ clones were found mainly in CM and EM memory subsets, while CD8+ clones were enriched in EMRA. Some responding clones were found in pre-infection memory, which suggests that pre-existing cross-reactive memory T cells took part in the SARS-CoV-2 response. The second-wave clones that peaked on day 37 were not confirmed to be SARS-CoV-2 specific.

CDR1 and CDR2 were assigned from the germline V gene as MNHEY and SVGEGT. From V the trimming removes 0 bases and from J it removes 0 bases, while the gene matches leave 6 bases of the junction unaccounted for. The CDR3 covers 19 residues, taking in both the cysteine and the phenylalanine. The sequence is cut down to CDR3 DNA, 57 bases in frame from base 1. The sequence was collected from an adult woman who had mild COVID-19 (a few samples of this study predate the infection). The sample titles of this study are shuffled in the database, so cell type and time point are left out; the donor was told from shared clones. The source material was PBMCs or a T cell subset sorted from them (not recorded which). The chain is made from TRBV6-2 or TRBV6-3 and TRBJ2-3, with TRBD2 identical over 13 junction bases. The sequenced DNA: TGTGCCAGCAGTTACTCCGGACTAGCGGGAGTGCCTAGCACAGATACGCAGTATTTT. Protein translation: CASSYSGLAGVPSTDTQYF.